The 16 T cell receptor beta chains presented below share a single source sample, sequenced in a study of cytomegalovirus exposure and HLA in healthy donors. Researchers ran the PCR with 60 Vbeta and 13 Jbeta primers. Some clones are missing from TCRdb's copy, which holds only in-frame ones; the method was immunoSEQ multiplex PCR. The table records about 160,000 clones, around three quarters of them present only once. The specimen was PBMCs. The receptors stem from a middle-aged man in good health and CMV-seronegative.

The CDR3 DNA reads TGTGCCTGGAGCTATAGCGGGAGGGACACCGGGGAGCTGTTTTTT. Amino acids: CAWSYSGRDTGELFF. The chain employs TRBV30 and TRBJ2-2; 11 nucleotides align to TRBD2. The CDR3 totals 15 residues. V gave up 3 bases and J gave up 3 bases; unmatched junction bases: 3. Germline lookup yields CDR1 GTSNPN and CDR2 SVGIG (reference sequence).

This chain links TRBV6-6 with TRBJ2-3; a possible D gene is TRBD2 (5 bases). The germline gives CDR1 MNHNY, CDR2 SVGAGI (reference sequence). V gave up 6 bases and J gave up 2 bases, with 12 bases separating them. CDR3 length: 14 amino acids. In nucleotides, the CDR3 is TGTGCCAGCAGCCAGGAGGTGGACACAGATACGCAGTATTTT. Amino acids: CASSQEVDTDTQYF.

The rearrangement joins TRBV7-9 to TRBJ2-1; 14 nucleotides align to TRBD2. The ends lost 6 bases at V and 10 bases at J; junction bases unmatched: 14. This CDR3 is 17 amino acids long. The germline CDR1 and CDR2 sequences are SEHNR and FQNEAQ (reference sequence). The CDR3 protein is CASRGVTPGLAGVEQFF. CDR3 sequence (DNA): TGTGCCAGCAGGGGAGTTACTCCGGGACTAGCGGGAGTCGAGCAGTTCTTC.

The J gene is TRBJ1-5, the V gene TRBV29-1; no firm D call. V was trimmed by 6 bases and J by 2 bases, leaving 11 bases between them. Looked up from germline, CDR1 is SQVTM and CDR2 is ANQGSEA. This CDR3 spans 13 amino acids. CDR3 amino acids: CSVADSGNQPQHF. The DNA for the CDR3 is TGCAGCGTGGCCGACTCTGGCAATCAGCCCCAGCATTTT.

V and J are TRBV9 and TRBJ1-1; 8 bases align to TRBD1. The CDR3 has 15 amino acids. Germline V CDR1 and CDR2: SGDLS, YYNGEE. J gave up 0 bases and V 3 bases, and 4 bases lay outside the gene matches. CDR3 nucleotide sequence: TGTGCCAGCAGCGCGCCACAGGGGGTGAACACTGAAGCTTTCTTT. Residues: CASSAPQGVNTEAFF. Complete variable domain (other parts from reference TRBV9 and TRBJ1-1): DSGVTQTPKHLITATGQRVTLRCSPRSGDLSVYWYQQSLDQGLQFLIQYYNGEERAKGNILERFSAQQFPDLHSELNLSSLELGDSALYFCASSAPQGVNTEAFFGQGTRLTVV.

The rearrangement joins TRBV9 to TRBJ2-1, with TRBD2 identical over 11 bases. CDR1 is SGDLS and CDR2 is YYNGEE in the germline V gene. Germline trimming cut 3 bases from V and 8 bases from J; bases unmatched to any gene: 7. This CDR3 has 15 residues. CDR3 protein: CASSETSGRGYEQFF. The CDR3 DNA follows: TGTGCCAGCAGCGAAACTAGCGGGAGAGGTTATGAGCAGTTCTTC.

The V call is TRBV2, the J call TRBJ2-3; 7 bases fit TRBD2. The CDR3 is 13 residues long. Germline V gene lookup returns CDR1 SNHLY and CDR2 FYNNEI. The CDR3 here is CAKGGSGTDTQYF. CDR3 in DNA: TGTGCGAAGGGCGGGAGTGGCACAGATACGCAGTATTTT.

V and J are TRBV11-1 and TRBJ2-1, with D maybe TRBD1 (6 bases). The V end lost 1 base, the J end lost 6 bases, and 13 bases lay between the germline ends. The CDR3 runs 15 residues. Germline CDR1 is SGHAT and CDR2 is FQDESV (reference sequence). CDR3 residues: CASSLGGQPLNEQFF. The CDR3, as DNA: TGTGCCAGCAGCTTAGGGGGACAACCCCTCAATGAGCAGTTCTTC.

V is TRBV5-4 and J is TRBJ2-2; D is uncertain. Trimming stripped 2 bases from V and 3 bases from J, with 17 bases between. Per the germline V gene, CDR1 is SGHNT and CDR2 is YYREEE (reference sequence). The CDR3 is 17 residues long. In DNA, the CDR3 is TGTGCCAGCAGCTTAGTAGTTTCCAGCCAGGACACCGGGGAGCTGTTTTTT. It yields the protein CASSLVVSSQDTGELFF.

J is TRBJ2-2 and V is TRBV5-6, with TRBD2 matching over 7 bases. The V gene end was trimmed by 2 bases and the J gene end by 5 bases; junction bases not matched to a gene: 9. CDR3 length: 16 residues. Germline CDR1 and CDR2: SGHDT and YYEEEE. CDR3: CASSLLATGRTGELFF. CDR3 in DNA: TGTGCCAGCAGCTTACTAGCGACGGGAAGGACCGGGGAGCTGTTTTTT.

The rearrangement links TRBV9 to TRBJ2-1; D perhaps matches TRBD2 (5 bases). The CDR3 consists of 15 residues. Trimming shortened V by 0 bases and J by 8 bases, and 15 bases separated the two germline ends. Germline lookup yields CDR1 SGDLS and CDR2 YYNGEE. In DNA, the CDR3 is TGTGCCAGCAGCGTAGCGGGGTACCCTCGCGATGAGCAGTTCTTC. As protein: CASSVAGYPRDEQFF. The complete variable domain, with remaining parts taken from reference TRBV9 and TRBJ2-1, reads DSGVTQTPKHLITATGQRVTLRCSPRSGDLSVYWYQQSLDQGLQFLIQYYNGEERAKGNILERFSAQQFPDLHSELNLSSLELGDSALYFCASSVAGYPRDEQFFGPGTRLTVL.

The chain links TRBV30 to TRBJ1-1, with TRBD1 matching over 7 bases. V lost 7 bases, J lost 5 bases, and 13 bases stayed unmatched. There are 14 residues in the CDR3. Germline V gene data show CDR1 as GTSNPN and CDR2 as SVGIG (reference sequence). The DNA for the CDR3 is TGTGCCTACATACCAGGGGGATTGGTGACTGAAGCTTTCTTT. It encodes CAYIPGGLVTEAFF.

V and J are TRBV6-4 and TRBJ1-6; D perhaps matches TRBD1 (5 bases). The CDR3 is made up of 13 amino acids. V was cut by 1 base and J by 13 bases, with 11 bases left in between. The germline V gene encodes CDR1 MRHNA and CDR2 SNTAGT. The CDR3 spells CASSDFAGGPLHF. The CDR3 DNA follows: TGTGCCAGCAGTGACTTCGCCGGGGGGCCCCTCCACTTT.

This chain uses TRBV29-1 with TRBJ1-1; D is unclear. The CDR3 runs 12 residues. Germline V gives CDR1 SQVTM, CDR2 ANQGSEA. Trimming removed 7 bases at V and 5 bases at J, with 14 bases between. The CDR3 DNA follows: TGCAGCGCCTGGACTAACCCAACTGAAGCTTTCTTT. Translated, it gives CSAWTNPTEAFF. Supplemented by reference TRBV29-1 and TRBJ1-1, the full variable domain reads SAVISQKPSRDICQRGTSLTIQCQVDSQVTMMFWYRQQPGQSLTLIATANQGSEATYESGFVIDKFPISRPNLTFSTLTVSNMSPEDSSIYLCSAWTNPTEAFFGQGTRLTVV.

A note on this clone: The sample has other DNA sequences that encode this CDR3 too. J is TRBJ2-3 and V is TRBV9; D remains unclear. CDR1 SGDLS and CDR2 YYNGEE come from the germline V gene. The length of the CDR3 is 13 residues. The V gene lost 2 bases and the J gene lost 0 bases, with 4 bases spanning the gap. CDR3 DNA: TGTGCCAGCAGCGTGGCTAGCACAGATACGCAGTATTTT. This translates into CASSVASTDTQYF.

The chain joins TRBV7-9 to TRBJ2-3; TRBD2 matches 10 bases. This CDR3 has 16 amino acids. The ends lost 5 bases at V and 4 bases at J; junction bases unmatched: 9. The germline gives CDR1 SEHNR, CDR2 FQNEAQ (reference sequence). The CDR3 sequence: CASSRPSGRRADTQYF. CDR3 nucleotides: TGTGCCAGCAGCCGCCCTAGCGGGAGAAGGGCAGATACGCAGTATTTT.